This T cell receptor beta chain was recovered during a study of cytomegalovirus exposure and HLA in healthy donors. Study results and caveats: CMV antigen specificity of a few CMV-associated chains was confirmed in vitro. In a later analysis, a genetic analysis reported fewer productive-TCR N-insertions in an Asian-associated ancestry cluster than the cohort average. Later, an analysis showed that TCR beta chains associated with HLA were more clonally expanded than others that were equally common.

V dropped 5 bases and J dropped 7; count of bases not matched to a gene: 6. This CDR3 is built from 14 residues. CDR1 and CDR2 from the germline V gene are SEHNR and FQNEAQ (reference sequence). Primers: 60 Vbeta forward and 13 Jbeta reverse. Profiling relied on immunoSEQ multiplex PCR, and the TCRdb table lists in-frame clones only, not all of them. The sample records about 200,000 clones, around 76% being singletons. About this clone itself: Antigen unknown.

Material: PBMCs. This TCR came from a middle-aged man in good health and CMV-seropositive. J is TRBJ1-5 and V is TRBV7-9; 9 nucleotides agree with TRBD1. The CDR3 region is CASSARDRGQPQHF. CDR3 DNA sequence: TGTGCCAGCAGCGCGAGAGACAGGGGGCAGCCCCAGCATTTT. Looking up the rest from reference TRBV7-9 and TRBJ1-5 gives the full variable domain: DTGVSQNPRHKITKRGQNVTFRCDPISEHNRLYWYRQTLGQGPEFLTYFQNEAQLEKSRLLSDRFSAERPKGSFSTLEIQRTEQGDSAMYLCASSARDRGQPQHFGDGTRLSIL.